This T cell receptor beta chain was recovered during a study of blood T cell repertoires in COVID-19. In the original workflow: The authors estimated nucleated cell counts from reference gene primer amplification. Only in-frame clones appear in the TCRdb table, and some are missing; sequencing was by immunoSEQ multiplex PCR. V, J and clone size derive from that table, while D and trimming were established from the DNA sequence. The sample records approximately 110,000 clones, roughly two thirds being singletons. The CDR3 runs to 14 residues. V was trimmed by 4 bases and J by 1 base, leaving 13 bases between them. Germline CDR1 is SQVTM and CDR2 is ANQGSEA.

Sequenced material: peripheral blood. The chain joins TRBV29-1 to TRBJ1-1; D unresolved. This sequence was found in an older man with acute or convalescent COVID-19. The CDR3 DNA reads as TGCAGCGTTGCGGGTCATCCGGAGAACACTGAAGCTTTCTTT. This codes for CSVAGHPENTEAFF.